A selection of T cell receptor beta chains follows, all from one sample in a study of sequential checkpoint blockade in melanoma. The data were produced by immunoSEQ multiplex PCR, yet TCRdb's version contains in-frame clones alone and is incomplete. The sample holds about 6,400 clones, roughly 20% seen once. The source was tumor tissue (inferred from file names), collected from a patient given nivolumab and ipilimumab in sequence. Receptors were obtained from a human donor with melanoma. CDR3s include the opening cysteine and the closing phenylalanine or tryptophan. D genes are given only for firm matches. Clone size, where shown, is once, few, many, or a class for clones that have expanded.

j_call	clone_size	v_call	d_call	cdr3_nt	cdr3_aa
TRBJ2-3	once	TRBV19	TRBD2	TGTGCCAGTAGCGACCCGGGACTAGCGACACTCCAGGGCACAGATACGCAGTATTTT	CASSDPGLATLQGTDTQYF
TRBJ2-2	few	TRBV6-8	NA	TGTGCCAGCAGTTCCGAGATGCCCGGGGAGCTGTTTTTT	CASSSEMPGELFF
TRBJ2-2	NA	TRBV6-8	NA	TGTGCCAGCAGTTACTCGATAGAACGCACCGGGGAGCTGTTTTTT	CASSYSIERTGELFF
TRBJ2-7	NA	TRBV6-8	NA	TGTGCCAGCAGTCCCGGCGGCAGGAGGCAGTACTTC	CASSPGGRRQYF
TRBJ1-1	medium-sized	TRBV6-8	NA	TGTGCCAGCAGTGTTGGGGGTGGGCCTGGCACTGAAGCTTTCTTT	CASSVGGGPGTEAFF
TRBJ2-1	NA	TRBV6-8	NA	TGTGCCAGCAGTGCTGAATCCTACAATGAGCAGTTCTTC	CASSAESYNEQFF
TRBJ2-7	NA	TRBV28	TRBD2	TGTGCCAGCAGTTTAGGGACTAGCGGGACCACCTACGAGCAGTACTTC	CASSLGTSGTTYEQYF
TRBJ2-1	NA	TRBV19	NA	TGTGCCAGTAGTATAGACCACTCACATTCCTACAATGAGCAGTTCTTC	CASSIDHSHSYNEQFF
TRBJ2-7	once	TRBV19	NA	TGTGCCAGTAGTATAGAGGCGGCCTACGAGCAGTACTTC	CASSIEAAYEQYF
TRBJ1-2	NA	TRBV9	NA	TGTGCCAGCATTCTAGCAGGGTCCCGAGGGGGCTACACCTTC	CASILAGSRGGYTF
TRBJ1-3	many	TRBV11-3	TRBD1	TGTGCCAGCAGCCCCCAGACAGGGAATGCTGGAAACACCATATATTTT	CASSPQTGNAGNTIYF
TRBJ2-1	medium-sized	TRBV11-3	TRBD2	TGTGCCAGCAGCTCCTTCGGGACTAGCGAGCACAATGAGCAGTTCTTC	CASSSFGTSEHNEQFF
TRBJ1-1	many	TRBV11-3	NA	TGTGCCAGCAGCTACTCCCGGGACACAGTCACTGAAGCTTTCTTT	CASSYSRDTVTEAFF
TRBJ2-7	few	TRBV5-1	TRBD2	TGCGCCAGCACAGCGGGGCTTGGGGTTAGCGGACTCTACGAGCAGTACTTC	CASTAGLGVSGLYEQYF
TRBJ2-1	NA	TRBV18	NA	TGTGCCAGCTCACCAGTTTTGGATGAGCAGTTCTTC	CASSPVLDEQFF
TRBJ2-1	few	TRBV6-8	NA	TGTGCCAGCAGTTACTCGTCCGGGACAAGCTACAATGAGCAGTTCTTC	CASSYSSGTSYNEQFF
TRBJ1-1	few	TRBV30	NA	TGTGCCTGGAGGCCGGGGGTGGTTGGTGGTCGCACTGAAGCTTTCTTT	CAWRPGVVGGRTEAFF
TRBJ1-3	NA	TRBV6-8	NA	TGTGCCAGCAGGGACCAGGGATGGGAAAACACCATATATTTT	CASRDQGWENTIYF
TRBJ1-3	NA	TRBV19	NA	TGTGCCAGTAGTATGAGTGGCTCTGGAAACACCATATATTTT	CASSMSGSGNTIYF
TRBJ2-2	few	TRBV28	TRBD2	TGTGCCAGCAGTTTAGGGACTAGCGGGAGGGTTCCCGGGGAGCTGTTTTTT	CASSLGTSGRVPGELFF
TRBJ2-1	few	TRBV11-3	TRBD2	TGTGCCAGCAGCCCAACATCGTGGACTAGCGGGAGGTTGGGTGAGCAGTTCTTC	CASSPTSWTSGRLGEQFF
TRBJ2-1	few	TRBV11-3	TRBD1	TGTGCCAGCAGCAAAACAGGGGGGAGCAATAATGAGCAGTTCTTC	CASSKTGGSNNEQFF
TRBJ1-1	medium-sized	TRBV11-3	TRBD1	TGTGCCAGCAGCGCTGGGACAGTGGGTACTGAAGCTTTCTTT	CASSAGTVGTEAFF
TRBJ2-2	NA	TRBV11-3	TRBD2	TGTGCCAGCAGCCGTACTAGCGGGGTTAACACCGGGGAGCTGTTTTTT	CASSRTSGVNTGELFF
TRBJ2-7	medium-sized	TRBV6-8	NA	TGTGCCAGCAGTTACCCAGGGGTTGAGCAGTACTTC	CASSYPGVEQYF
TRBJ1-5	hyperexpanded	TRBV28	NA	TGTGCCATAAACAGGGTTAGCAATCAGCCCCAGCATTTT	CAINRVSNQPQHF
TRBJ2-7	NA	TRBV11-3	TRBD2	TGTGCCAGCAGCCCCGGACTAGCGGGAGGGATCAACGAGCAGTACTTC	CASSPGLAGGINEQYF
TRBJ2-2	NA	TRBV9	TRBD1	TGTGCCAGCAGCGGACAGGGGGCCGGGGAGCTGTTTTTT	CASSGQGAGELFF
TRBJ2-7	few	TRBV10-3	TRBD1	TGTGCCATCAGTGAGGGACAGGGTCCCTACGAGCAGTACTTC	CAISEGQGPYEQYF
TRBJ2-7	NA	TRBV6-8	NA	TGTGCCAGCAGTGATACGGGGGCATACGAGCAGTACTTC	CASSDTGAYEQYF
TRBJ1-1	few	TRBV29-1	NA	TGCAGCGTTGAAGTGGGGTGGGAGGGGAGTGAAGCTTTCTTT	CSVEVGWEGSEAFF
TRBJ2-7	NA	TRBV19	TRBD2	TGTGCCAGTAGTCCAGGACTAGCGGGAGTCCCCCCAGTGCAGTACTTC	CASSPGLAGVPPVQYF
TRBJ2-7	NA	TRBV19	TRBD1	TGTGCCAGTAGGCAGGGGGTGTACGGCGAGCAGTACTTC	CASRQGVYGEQYF
TRBJ2-7	NA	TRBV7-6	NA	TGTGCCAGCAGCCCAGGGGGGGGCTCCTACGAGCAGTACTTC	CASSPGGGSYEQYF
TRBJ1-5	few	TRBV28	NA	TGTGCCAGCAGTCTAGACAGCAATCAGCCCCAGCATTTT	CASSLDSNQPQHF
TRBJ2-7	NA	TRBV28	TRBD2	TGTGCCAGCAGTTACCCGGGAGGGGCGAGGAACTACGAGCAGTACTTC	CASSYPGGARNYEQYF
TRBJ2-7	few	TRBV6-8	NA	TGTGCCAGCAGTCCCAACGCGGGACACCTCTACGAGCAGTACTTC	CASSPNAGHLYEQYF
TRBJ2-7	NA	TRBV30	TRBD2	TGTGCCTGGGGTAAACTAGCGAACCTCGCCTACGAGCAGTACTTC	CAWGKLANLAYEQYF
TRBJ2-1	NA	TRBV6-8	NA	TGTGCCAGCAGTTCCTTCGTAAAATACAATGAGCAGTTCTTC	CASSSFVKYNEQFF
TRBJ2-5	medium-sized	TRBV5-1	NA	TGCGCCAGCAGCTTGGGACGGCCTCAAGAGACCCAGTACTTC	CASSLGRPQETQYF
TRBJ1-4	NA	TRBV15	TRBD1	TGTGCCACCAGCAGAGTTCGGTACAGGGGATCAATCGGATCTAATGAAAAACTGTTTTTT	CATSRVRYRGSIGSNEKLFF
TRBJ2-1	NA	TRBV5-1	TRBD2	TGCGCCAGCAGCAAAATAGCGGGAGCCTCCTACAATGAGCAGTTCTTC	CASSKIAGASYNEQFF
TRBJ2-7	NA	TRBV9	TRBD2	TGTGCCAGCAGTGTGGGACTAGCGGGACGTGGCGAGCAGTACTTC	CASSVGLAGRGEQYF
TRBJ2-7	NA	TRBV18	NA	TGTGCCAGCTCACCACGGAGAGAGTACGAGCAGTACTTC	CASSPRREYEQYF
TRBJ2-7	NA	TRBV6-8	TRBD2	TGTGCCGCATTCCGCGCGGGGCCGGGGGGGGCCTCCTACGAGCAGTACTTC	CAAFRAGPGGASYEQYF
TRBJ2-1	many	TRBV11-3	NA	TGTGCCAGCAGCGCATGGATTAGCGGTTGGTGGGAGGCCGCCTACAATGAGCAGTTCTTC	CASSAWISGWWEAAYNEQFF
TRBJ1-1	NA	TRBV6-8	NA	TGTGCCAGCAGAAAAACCCCAGGGGCGAGGAACACTGAAGCTTTCTTT	CASRKTPGARNTEAFF
TRBJ1-1	medium-sized	TRBV6-8	NA	TGTGCCAGCAGATCGGTGAACACTGAAGCTTTCTTT	CASRSVNTEAFF
TRBJ1-1	medium-sized	TRBV29-1	NA	TGCAGCGTTGCTGGGGCATTGGCTGAAGCTTTCTTT	CSVAGALAEAFF
TRBJ2-7	few	TRBV28	NA	TGTGCCAGCAGTGAGTTTACAGTTCCCTACGAGCAGTACTTC	CASSEFTVPYEQYF
TRBJ1-1	few	TRBV28	NA	TGTGCCAGCAGTTTTCAAGCGGGTGAAGCTTTCTTT	CASSFQAGEAFF
TRBJ2-1	many	TRBV11-3	NA	TGTGCCAGCAGCTCAGACGGAAAGGTCAATGAGCAGTTCTTC	CASSSDGKVNEQFF
TRBJ2-7	few	TRBV30	TRBD2	TGTGCCTGGAGTGTACTCGGACTAGGGGCCTACGAGCAGTACTTC	CAWSVLGLGAYEQYF
TRBJ2-1	few	TRBV9	TRBD2	TGTGCCAGCAGCGTAGTGACTAGCGGAGACTACAATGAGCAGTTCTTC	CASSVVTSGDYNEQFF
TRBJ2-1	NA	TRBV18	NA	TGTGCCAGCTCACCGGAACTAGTTCACTTTTTAGGCAATGAGCAGTTCTTC	CASSPELVHFLGNEQFF